This passage covers 21 T cell receptor beta chains from one sample sequenced in a study of type 1 regulatory T cells. What these receptors recognize is not known. TCRdb recomputed calls from the reads with MiXCR, one row per CDR3 protein. The sample has about 62,000 distinct CDR3 sequences; approximately 60% are singletons. Sequencing was performed on cultured non-Tr1 T cells, either the whole culture or a sorted T cell fraction (not recorded which). The origin of the receptors is a human donor in good health.

This clonotype was counted only a few times. At one of its ends the junction is not consistent with the germline gene, which may arise from a read error. V gene TRBV6-6 combines with J gene TRBJ2-7, with a weak D call TRBD1 (6 bases). The length of the CDR3 is 11 residues. CDR1 and CDR2 from the germline V gene are MNHNY and SVGAGI (reference sequence). Here the CDR3 reads CASSSARDKQF. The CDR3 DNA reads as TGTGCCAGCAGTTCCGCCCGGGACAAACAATTC.

The CDR3 region has the DNA TGTGCCAGCAGCGGTCTAGCGGGAGGGTTGGATGAGCAGTTCTTC. It encodes CASSGLAGGLDEQFF. The rearrangement uses TRBV6-5 and TRBJ2-1, with 12 positions matching TRBD2. Trimming removed 6 bases from V and 8 bases from J; junction bases left unmatched: 8. Germline V gene sequence: CDR1 MNHEY, CDR2 SVGAGI. The CDR3 contains 15 residues.

The CDR3 DNA sequence: TGTGCCAGCTCAGGACTAGGGGTATACAATGAGCAGTTCTTC. Protein product: CASSGLGVYNEQFF. V usage is TRBV3-1 and J usage is TRBJ2-1, with TRBD2 matching over 7 bases. The CDR3 runs 14 residues. CDR1 LGHDT and CDR2 YNNKEL come from the germline V gene (reference sequence). The trim removed 8 bases at V and 4 bases at J, leaving 8 bases unmatched.

This clonotype has a handful of counts. The V call is TRBV27, the J call TRBJ2-7, with TRBD1 identical over 7 bases. Germline CDR1 and CDR2: MNHEY and SMNVEV (reference sequence). J lost 1 base, V lost 3 bases, and 6 bases had no gene match. This CDR3 comprises 15 residues. The CDR3 sequence: CASSFLRQGSYEQYF. For the CDR3, the DNA is TGTGCCAGCAGTTTCCTTCGACAGGGATCCTACGAGCAGTACTTC.

The rearrangement uses TRBV4-3 and TRBJ2-1, with 10 nucleotides matching TRBD2. The CDR3 has 17 residues. Unmatched junction bases numbered 2, after V lost 0 bases and J lost 0 bases. Germline values: CDR1 LGHNA, CDR2 YSLEER. CDR3 amino acids: CASSQESSGSSYNEQFF. DNA of the CDR3: TGCGCCAGCAGCCAAGAGTCTAGCGGGAGCTCCTACAATGAGCAGTTCTTC.

This clonotype was seen a few times. The chain uses TRBV3-1 and TRBJ2-2, with TRBD1 as a possible D gene (5 bases). Germline assignment: CDR1 LGHDT and CDR2 YNNKEL (reference sequence). The CDR3 extends over 16 amino acids. V lost 4 bases, J lost 6 bases, and 18 bases lay in between. CDR3 in DNA: TGTGCCAGCAGCCTCCGAGCAGGATGGGGCCCCGGGGAGCTGTTTTTT. This encodes CASSLRAGWGPGELFF.

This clonotype was seen only a few times. This sequence joins TRBV7-8 and TRBJ1-5; 12 bases are shared with TRBD1. The V gene end was trimmed by 5 bases and the J gene end by 1 base; junction bases not matched to a gene: 9. The CDR3 is 18 residues long. Germline V CDR1 and CDR2: SGHVS, FQNEAQ. The DNA for the CDR3 is TGTGCCAGCAGCGATGCCGGGACAGGGGGCTTCAGCAATCAGCCCCAGCATTTT. Protein: CASSDAGTGGFSNQPQHF.

The chain links TRBV12-3 or TRBV12-4 to TRBJ2-5, with 8 bases that match TRBD2. There are 13 residues in the CDR3. V lost 5 bases, J lost 4 bases, and 3 bases stayed unmatched. The CDR3 loop is CASSPSGRETQYF. The CDR3 region has the DNA TGTGCCAGCAGTCCCAGCGGGAGAGAGACCCAGTACTTC.

The rearrangement joins TRBV29-1 to TRBJ2-3; 7 nucleotides agree with TRBD2. Germline loops: CDR1 SQVTM, CDR2 ANQGSEA. This CDR3 region has 12 residues. V trimming: 4 bases; J trimming: 3 bases; junction bases outside the gene matches: 1. CDR3 loop: CSVGGGTDTQYF. CDR3 in DNA: TGCAGCGTTGGCGGGGGAACAGATACGCAGTATTTT.

For the CDR3, the DNA is TGTGCCAGCGCGACAGGGATGAACACTGAAGCTTTCTTT. Translating it yields CASATGMNTEAFF. J is TRBJ1-1 and V is TRBV5-5; 7 bases align to TRBD1. The length of the CDR3 is 13 residues. In germline, CDR1 is SGHKS, CDR2 YYEKEE (reference sequence). V lost 7 bases to trimming and J lost 0 bases; unmatched junction nucleotides: 3.

The CDR3 protein is CASSHSSGGELFF. The CDR3 DNA is TGTGCCAGCAGCCACTCGTCCGGTGGGGAGCTGTTTTTT. The V call is TRBV3-1, the J call TRBJ2-2, with D unresolved. Trimming cost V 3 bases and J 8 bases, with 10 bases left between them. The CDR3 runs to 13 residues. The germline V gene encodes CDR1 LGHDT and CDR2 YNNKEL (reference sequence).

Notes on this clonotype: Given a much more abundant clone one base away, this may be a read error. This likely comes from a read error, as the CDR3 has no conserved phenylalanine or tryptophan at its end. V and J are TRBV7-8 and TRBJ2-6; either TRBD1 or TRBD2 may supply D (5 bases each). Germline CDR1 SGHVS, CDR2 FQNEAQ. This CDR3 contains 17 residues. The CDR3, as DNA: TGTGCAAGCAGCTGGGCCCCAGGGAGCTCTGGGGCCAACGTCCTGACTCTC. This translates into CASSWAPGSSGANVLTL.

Notes on this clonotype: Without the conserved terminal phenylalanine or tryptophan, this CDR3 likely stems from a read error. The J gene is TRBJ2-7, the V gene TRBV3-1; D gene uncertain. CDR1 is LGHDT and CDR2 is YNNKEL in the germline V gene (reference sequence). Trimming took 0 bases from V and 4 from J, leaving 4 bases between them. This CDR3 has 12 residues. In DNA form, the CDR3 reads TGTGCCAGCAGCCAAGATCGGTACGAGCAGTACTCC. This gives the protein CASSQDRYEQYS.

CDR3 sequence: CSAWGVETQYF. CDR3 DNA sequence: TGCAGTGCCTGGGGGGTAGAGACCCAGTACTTC. The chain recombines TRBV20-1 with TRBJ2-5; D is possibly TRBD2 (6 bases). CDR1 is DFQATT, CDR2 SNEGSKA, per germline (reference sequence). The V and J ends lost 6 bases and 4 bases respectively, with 9 bases between them. This CDR3 is built from 11 residues.

The chain has TRBV25-1 and TRBJ2-5; 7 bases align to TRBD1. There are 15 residues in the CDR3. CDR1 is MGHDK, CDR2 SYGVNS, per germline. J gave up 5 bases and V 2 bases, and 8 bases lay outside the gene matches. CDR3 in DNA: TGTGCCAGCAGTGAACGGACAGGAAAAGGGGAGACCCAGTACTTC. Its translation is CASSERTGKGETQYF.

The rearrangement uses TRBV5-5 and TRBJ2-5; the match to TRBD2 covers 8 bases. V lost 7 bases and J lost 0; bases outside the gene matches: 8. This CDR3 contains 15 residues. From germline, CDR1 is SGHKS and CDR2 YYEKEE (reference sequence). The CDR3 reads CASGSGGQHQETQYF. CDR3 in DNA: TGTGCCAGCGGGTCGGGAGGGCAACACCAAGAGACCCAGTACTTC.

CDR3 residues: CASSPRTGRETQYF. CDR3 DNA: TGTGCCAGCAGCCCCCGGACCGGGAGAGAGACCCAGTACTTC. This rearrangement joins TRBV3-1 to TRBJ2-5; D perhaps matches TRBD2 (6 bases). Trimming took off 4 bases at V and 4 bases at J, with 13 bases between the two ends. Germline V gene data show CDR1 as LGHDT and CDR2 as YNNKEL (reference sequence). There are 14 residues in the CDR3.

The chain uses TRBV4-1 and TRBJ1-1; D not resolved. This CDR3 region has 19 residues. The V end lost 0 bases, the J end lost 3 bases, and 23 bases lay between the germline ends. The germline V gene encodes CDR1 MGHRA and CDR2 YSYEKL. CDR3 sequence (DNA): TGCGCCAGCAGCCAAGATCCGGGAGCAGTGATGGATCTGGACACTGAAGCTTTCTTT. As protein: CASSQDPGAVMDLDTEAFF.

With regard to this clonotype: One junction end does not reproduce the germline sequence, and a read error may be involved. CDR3 nucleotides: TGTGCCAGCAGCCCTCCGGGACTAAAGAACACCGAGGAGCTGTTTTTT. This sequence encodes CASSPPGLKNTEELFF. The chain uses TRBV12-3 or TRBV12-4 and TRBJ2-2; 7 nucleotides line up with TRBD2. This CDR3 has 16 residues.

The V and J genes are TRBV5-1 and TRBJ2-5; D is possibly TRBD1 or TRBD2 (5 bases each). This CDR3 region has 14 residues. V lost 5 bases to trimming and J lost 2 bases, with 13 bases between them. Germline-derived CDR1 and CDR2 are SGHRS and YFSETQ. The CDR3: CASSPWDLQETQYF. CDR3 in DNA: TGCGCCAGCAGTCCTTGGGACCTTCAAGAGACCCAGTACTTC.

The V and J genes are TRBV12-3 or TRBV12-4 and TRBJ2-3; 10 positions agree with TRBD2. The CDR3 covers 17 residues. The ends lost 6 bases at V and 4 bases at J; junction bases unmatched: 13. The CDR3: CASSRPSLAGVADTQYF. DNA of the CDR3: TGTGCCAGCAGCCGTCCATCCCTAGCGGGAGTCGCAGATACGCAGTATTTT.